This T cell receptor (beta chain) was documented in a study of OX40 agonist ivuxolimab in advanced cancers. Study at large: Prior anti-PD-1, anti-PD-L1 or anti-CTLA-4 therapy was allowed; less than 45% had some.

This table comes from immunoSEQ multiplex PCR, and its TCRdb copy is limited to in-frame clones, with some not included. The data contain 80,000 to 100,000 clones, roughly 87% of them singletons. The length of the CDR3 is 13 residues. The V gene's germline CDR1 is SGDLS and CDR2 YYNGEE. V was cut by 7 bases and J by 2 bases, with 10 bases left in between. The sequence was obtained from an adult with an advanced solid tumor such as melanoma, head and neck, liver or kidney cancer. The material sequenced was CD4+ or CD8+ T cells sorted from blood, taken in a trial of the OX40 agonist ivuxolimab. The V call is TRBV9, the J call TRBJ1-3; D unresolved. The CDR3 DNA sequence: TGTGCCAGCTCCGACGGAACTGGAAACACCATATATTTT. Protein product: CASSDGTGNTIYF.